Given below is one T cell receptor beta chain in context. Assay execution took place at the deep level. The repertoire was sequenced with immunoSEQ multiplex PCR; TCRdb's copy has only in-frame clones and lacks some. This sample has 650,000 to 700,000 clones, with 90% found just once. Germline V gives CDR1 SGHAT, CDR2 FQNNGV. Trimming cost V 5 bases and J 6 bases, with 23 bases left between them. This CDR3 is built from 17 residues. This specimen comes from a study of shared clonotypes between healthy human individuals. About the research overall: Three CD4 naive, three CD4 memory, two CD8 naive and one CD8 memory plate were used per donor.

Sequencing was carried out using memory CD8+ T cells from PBMCs. Described subset: CD45RO+ cells pooled with CCR7-negative TemRA cells. This chain joins TRBV11-2 and TRBJ2-1, with D tentatively TRBD2 (6 bases). The receptor was derived from a man aged 18 to 29 in good health. Some clones in this sample may be carry-over from other donors' samples. In DNA form, the CDR3 reads TGTGCCAGCAGCGCACGACTAGTAAATACTCCAGGCAATGAGCAGTTCTTC. Residues: CASSARLVNTPGNEQFF.